This TCR beta chain was recorded in a study of cytomegalovirus exposure and HLA in healthy donors. Study-level findings and limits: Within an earlier analysis, most TCR beta V segments proved productive either about 87% or about 30% of the time. Later analysis suggested links between common viral pathogens and several top significant clusters.

PCR primers comprised 60 Vbeta and 13 Jbeta primers. Repertoires were generated with immunoSEQ multiplex PCR, while TCRdb's copy carries only in-frame clones and drops some. In the table there are about 150,000 clones, 82% of which are singletons. A single count supports this clone. Its antigen is unidentified. CDR1 and CDR2 (germline): SNHLY, FYNNEI. With 5 bases clipped from V and 9 bases from J, the junction kept 5 bases outside the gene matches. The CDR3 loop spans 12 amino acids. The clonotype was recovered from a woman aged 50 to 60 in good health and CMV-seropositive. V is TRBV2 and J is TRBJ2-3, with 7 bases lining up with TRBD1. The specimen sequenced was PBMCs. CDR3 loop: CASSRQGDTQYF. The CDR3, as DNA: TGTGCCAGCAGTAGACAGGGAGACACGCAGTATTTT. The variable domain in full, with the rest retrieved from reference TRBV2 and TRBJ2-3, is EPEVTQTPSHQVTQMGQEVILRCVPISNHLYFYWYRQILGQKVEFLVSFYNNEISEKSEIFDDQFSVERPDGSNFTLKIRSTKLEDSAMYFCASSRQGDTQYFGPGTRLTVL.